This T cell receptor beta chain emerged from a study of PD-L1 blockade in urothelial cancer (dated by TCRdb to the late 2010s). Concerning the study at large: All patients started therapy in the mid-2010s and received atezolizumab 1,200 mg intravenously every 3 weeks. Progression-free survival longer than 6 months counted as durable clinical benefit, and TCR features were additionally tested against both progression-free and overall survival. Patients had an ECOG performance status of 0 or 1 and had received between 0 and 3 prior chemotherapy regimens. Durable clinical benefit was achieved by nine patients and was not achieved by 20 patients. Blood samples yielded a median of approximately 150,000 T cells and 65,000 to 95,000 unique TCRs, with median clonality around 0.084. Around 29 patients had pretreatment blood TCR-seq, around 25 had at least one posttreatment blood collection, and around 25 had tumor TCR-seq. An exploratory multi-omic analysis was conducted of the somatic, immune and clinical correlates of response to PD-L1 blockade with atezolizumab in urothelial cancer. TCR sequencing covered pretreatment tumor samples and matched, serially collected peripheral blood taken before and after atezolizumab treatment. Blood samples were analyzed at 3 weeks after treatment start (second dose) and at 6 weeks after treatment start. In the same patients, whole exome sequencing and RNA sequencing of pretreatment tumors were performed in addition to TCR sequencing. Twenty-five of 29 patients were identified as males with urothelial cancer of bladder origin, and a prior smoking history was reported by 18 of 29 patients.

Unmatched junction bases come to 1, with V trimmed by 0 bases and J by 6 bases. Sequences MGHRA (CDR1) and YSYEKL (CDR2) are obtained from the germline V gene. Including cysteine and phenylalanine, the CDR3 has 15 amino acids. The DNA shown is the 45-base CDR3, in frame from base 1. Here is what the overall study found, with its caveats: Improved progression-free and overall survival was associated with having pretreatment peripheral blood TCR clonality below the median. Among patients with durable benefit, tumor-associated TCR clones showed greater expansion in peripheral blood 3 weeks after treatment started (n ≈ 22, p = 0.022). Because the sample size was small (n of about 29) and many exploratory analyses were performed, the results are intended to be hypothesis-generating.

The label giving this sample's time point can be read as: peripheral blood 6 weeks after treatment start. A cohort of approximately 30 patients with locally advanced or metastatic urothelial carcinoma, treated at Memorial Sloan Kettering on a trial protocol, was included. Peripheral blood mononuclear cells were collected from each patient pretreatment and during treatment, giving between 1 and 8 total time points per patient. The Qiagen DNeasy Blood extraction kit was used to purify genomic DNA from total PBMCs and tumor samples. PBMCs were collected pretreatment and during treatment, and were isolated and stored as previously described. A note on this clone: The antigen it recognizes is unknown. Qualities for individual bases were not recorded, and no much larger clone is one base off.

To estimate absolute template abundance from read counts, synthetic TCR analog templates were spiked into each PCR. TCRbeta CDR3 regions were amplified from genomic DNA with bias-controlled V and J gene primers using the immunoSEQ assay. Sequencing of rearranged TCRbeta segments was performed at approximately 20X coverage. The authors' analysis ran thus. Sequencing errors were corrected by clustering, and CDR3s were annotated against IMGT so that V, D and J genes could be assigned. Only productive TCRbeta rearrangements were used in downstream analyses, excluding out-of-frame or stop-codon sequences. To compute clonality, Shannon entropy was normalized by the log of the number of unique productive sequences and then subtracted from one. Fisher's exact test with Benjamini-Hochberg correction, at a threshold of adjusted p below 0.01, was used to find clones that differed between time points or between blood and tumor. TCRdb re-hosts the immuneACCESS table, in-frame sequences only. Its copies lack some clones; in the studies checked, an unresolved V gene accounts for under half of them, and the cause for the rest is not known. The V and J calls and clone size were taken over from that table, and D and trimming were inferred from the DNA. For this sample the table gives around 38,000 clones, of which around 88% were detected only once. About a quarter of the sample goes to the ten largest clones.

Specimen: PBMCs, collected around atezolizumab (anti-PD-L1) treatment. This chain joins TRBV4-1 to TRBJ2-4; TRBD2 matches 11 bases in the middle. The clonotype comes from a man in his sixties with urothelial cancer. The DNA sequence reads TGCGCCAGCAGCCAAGACGGGACTAGCGGAAACATTCAGTACTTC. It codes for CASSQDGTSGNIQYF.